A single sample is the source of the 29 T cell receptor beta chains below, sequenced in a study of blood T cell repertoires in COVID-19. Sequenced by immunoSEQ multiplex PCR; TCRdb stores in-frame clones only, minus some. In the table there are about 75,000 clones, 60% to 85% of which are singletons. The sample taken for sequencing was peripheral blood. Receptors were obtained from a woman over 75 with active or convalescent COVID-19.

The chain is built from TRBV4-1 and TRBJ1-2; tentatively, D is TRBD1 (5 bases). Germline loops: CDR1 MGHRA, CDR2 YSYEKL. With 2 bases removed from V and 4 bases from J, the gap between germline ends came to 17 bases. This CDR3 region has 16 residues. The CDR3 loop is CASSQSMVGQGYGYTF. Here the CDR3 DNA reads TGCGCCAGCAGCCAATCCATGGTCGGGCAGGGCTATGGCTACACCTTC.

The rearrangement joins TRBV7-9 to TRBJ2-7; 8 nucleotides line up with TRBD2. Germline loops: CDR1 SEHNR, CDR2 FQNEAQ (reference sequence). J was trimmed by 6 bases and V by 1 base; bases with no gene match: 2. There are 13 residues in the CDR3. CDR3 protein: CASSLVLAGEQYF. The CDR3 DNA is TGTGCCAGCAGCTTAGTGCTAGCGGGCGAGCAGTACTTC. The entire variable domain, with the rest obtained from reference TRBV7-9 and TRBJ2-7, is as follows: DTGVSQNPRHKITKRGQNVTFRCDPISEHNRLYWYRQTLGQGPEFLTYFQNEAQLEKSRLLSDRFSAERPKGSFSTLEIQRTEQGDSAMYLCASSLVLAGEQYFGPGTRLTVT.

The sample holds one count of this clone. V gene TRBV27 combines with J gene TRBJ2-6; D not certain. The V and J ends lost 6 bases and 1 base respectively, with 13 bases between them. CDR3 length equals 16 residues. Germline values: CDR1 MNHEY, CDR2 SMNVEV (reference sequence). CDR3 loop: CASSPPLPSGANVLTF. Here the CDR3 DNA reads TGTGCCAGCAGCCCCCCCCTCCCTTCTGGGGCCAACGTCCTGACTTTC.

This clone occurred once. The CDR3 bases are TGTGCCAGCAGCTTCTCGACAGGGGGACCCTACGAGCAGTACTTC. This translates into CASSFSTGGPYEQYF. V and J are TRBV5-4 and TRBJ2-7; TRBD1 agrees at 9 bases. Germline values: CDR1 SGHNT, CDR2 YYREEE (reference sequence). Losses at the gene ends were 2 bases for V and 2 bases for J; bases not matched to a gene: 5. The CDR3 consists of 15 residues.

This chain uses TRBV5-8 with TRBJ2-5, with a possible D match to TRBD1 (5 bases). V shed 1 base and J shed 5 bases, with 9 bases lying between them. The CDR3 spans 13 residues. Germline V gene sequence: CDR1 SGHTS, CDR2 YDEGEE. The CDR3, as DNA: TGTGCCAGCAGCTTGAGGGGTGGGGAGACCCAGTACTTC. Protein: CASSLRGGETQYF. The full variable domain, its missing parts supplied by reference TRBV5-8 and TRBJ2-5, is EAGVTQSPTHLIKTRGQQATLRCSPISGHTSVYWYQQALGLGLQFLLWYDEGEERNRGNFPPRFSGRQFPNYSSELNVNALELEDSALYLCASSLRGGETQYFGPGTRLLVL.

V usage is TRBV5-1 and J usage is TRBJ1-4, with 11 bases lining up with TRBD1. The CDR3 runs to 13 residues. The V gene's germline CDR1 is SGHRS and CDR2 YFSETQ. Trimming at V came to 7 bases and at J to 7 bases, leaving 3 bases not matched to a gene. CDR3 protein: CASGQGAGEKLFF. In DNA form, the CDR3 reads TGCGCCAGCGGACAGGGGGCGGGTGAAAAACTGTTTTTT.

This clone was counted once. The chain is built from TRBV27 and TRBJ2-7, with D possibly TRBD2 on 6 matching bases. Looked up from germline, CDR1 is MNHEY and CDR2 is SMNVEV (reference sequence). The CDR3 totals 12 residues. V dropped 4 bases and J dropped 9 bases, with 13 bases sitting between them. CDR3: CASSSNRDWQYF. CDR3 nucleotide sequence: TGTGCCAGCAGTTCGAACCGGGACTGGCAGTACTTC.

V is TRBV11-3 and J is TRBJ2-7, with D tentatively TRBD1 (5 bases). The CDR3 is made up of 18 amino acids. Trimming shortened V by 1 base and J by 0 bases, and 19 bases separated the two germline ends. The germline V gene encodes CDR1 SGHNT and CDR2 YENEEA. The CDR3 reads CASSLVGVGLLGSYEQYF. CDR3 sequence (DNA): TGTGCCAGCAGCTTAGTAGGGGTTGGGCTCCTCGGCTCCTACGAGCAGTACTTC.

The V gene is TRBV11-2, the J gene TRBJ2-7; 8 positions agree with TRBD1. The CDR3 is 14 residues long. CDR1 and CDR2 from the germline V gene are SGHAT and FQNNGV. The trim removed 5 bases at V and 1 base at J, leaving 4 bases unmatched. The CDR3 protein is CASSKDRVSYEQYF. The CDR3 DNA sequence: TGTGCCAGCAGCAAGGACAGGGTATCCTACGAGCAGTACTTC.

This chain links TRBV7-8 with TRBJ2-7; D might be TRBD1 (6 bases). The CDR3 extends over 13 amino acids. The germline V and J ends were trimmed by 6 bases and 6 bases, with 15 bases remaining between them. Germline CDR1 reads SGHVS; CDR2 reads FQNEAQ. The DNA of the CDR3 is TGTGCCAGCAGGAGGACAGACAGATTCGAGCAGTACTTC. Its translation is CASRRTDRFEQYF.

In DNA, the CDR3 is TGTGCCAGCAGTTACTCGTCCGGGGGATTAGATGGCTACACCTTC. Translated, it gives CASSYSSGGLDGYTF. This chain connects TRBV6-2 or TRBV6-3 to TRBJ1-2, with D tentatively TRBD1 (5 bases). V shed 0 bases and J shed 6 bases, with 14 bases lying between them. Germline CDR1 MNHEY, CDR2 SVGEGT. The length of the CDR3 is 15 residues.

Here the CDR3 DNA reads TGTGCCACCAGTGCACATGAGGGGGCCAGTGAAGCTTTCTTT. Residues: CATSAHEGASEAFF. V and J are TRBV24-1 and TRBJ1-1, with TRBD1 matching over 7 bases. Germline V gives CDR1 KGHDR, CDR2 SFDVKD. This CDR3 is built from 14 residues. With V trimmed by 5 bases and J by 7 bases, 9 bases remained unmatched.

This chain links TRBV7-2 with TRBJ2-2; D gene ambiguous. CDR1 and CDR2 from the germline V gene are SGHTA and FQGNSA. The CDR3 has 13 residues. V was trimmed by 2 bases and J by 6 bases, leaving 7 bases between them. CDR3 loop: CASSLFVAGELFF. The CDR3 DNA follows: TGTGCCAGCAGCTTATTTGTAGCCGGGGAGCTGTTTTTT.

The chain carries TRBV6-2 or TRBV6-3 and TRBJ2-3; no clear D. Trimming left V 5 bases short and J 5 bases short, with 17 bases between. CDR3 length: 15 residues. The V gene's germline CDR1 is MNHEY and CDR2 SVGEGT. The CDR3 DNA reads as TGTGCCAGCAGTCCGATTCGAACAAGGAGAGATACGCAGTATTTT. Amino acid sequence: CASSPIRTRRDTQYF.

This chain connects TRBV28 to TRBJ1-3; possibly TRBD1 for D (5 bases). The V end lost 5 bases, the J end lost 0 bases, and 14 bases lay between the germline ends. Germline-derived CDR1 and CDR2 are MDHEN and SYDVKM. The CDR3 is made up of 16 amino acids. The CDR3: CASSTNSGASGNTIYF. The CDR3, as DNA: TGTGCCAGCAGTACCAACTCTGGGGCCTCTGGAAACACCATATATTTT.

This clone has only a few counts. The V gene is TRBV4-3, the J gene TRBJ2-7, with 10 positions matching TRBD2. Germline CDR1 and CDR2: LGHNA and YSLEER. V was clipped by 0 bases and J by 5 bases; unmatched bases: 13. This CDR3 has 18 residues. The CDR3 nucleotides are TGCGCCAGCAGCCAAGATCTGGGGCTAGCGGGAGTAGGGGACGAGCAGTACTTC. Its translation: CASSQDLGLAGVGDEQYF.

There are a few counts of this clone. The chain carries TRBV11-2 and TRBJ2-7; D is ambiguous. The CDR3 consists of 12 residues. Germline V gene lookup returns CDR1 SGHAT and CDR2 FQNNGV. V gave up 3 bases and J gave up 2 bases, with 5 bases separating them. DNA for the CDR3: TGTGCCAGCAGCTTTAATGCCTACGAGCAGTACTTC. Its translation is CASSFNAYEQYF.

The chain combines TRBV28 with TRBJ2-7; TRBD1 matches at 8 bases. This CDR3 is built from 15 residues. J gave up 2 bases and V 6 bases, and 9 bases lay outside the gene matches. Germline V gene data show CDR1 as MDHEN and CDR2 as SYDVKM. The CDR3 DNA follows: TGTGCCAGCAGCCTCGGACAGGGTAGGACCTACGAGCAGTACTTC. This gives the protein CASSLGQGRTYEQYF.

The CDR3 DNA reads TGTGCCAGTAGTTCATGGACAGGAGGGAATGAAAAACTGTTTTTT. Translating it yields CASSSWTGGNEKLFF. The V and J genes are TRBV19 and TRBJ1-4; 7 bases are a match to TRBD1. Germline values: CDR1 LNHDA, CDR2 SQIVND (reference sequence). CDR3 length equals 15 residues. Trimming took 5 bases from V and 5 from J; bases not matched to a gene: 8.

The CDR3 loop reads CASSVPGQQNYGYTF. The DNA of the CDR3 is TGTGCCAGCAGTGTACCGGGACAACAAAACTATGGCTACACCTTC. The chain joins TRBV6-6 to TRBJ1-2, with TRBD1 as a possible D gene (6 bases). Germline V gives CDR1 MNHNY, CDR2 SVGAGI (reference sequence). Between the trimmed V and J ends, which lost 5 bases and 2 bases, there was a span of 15 bases. The CDR3 spans 15 residues.

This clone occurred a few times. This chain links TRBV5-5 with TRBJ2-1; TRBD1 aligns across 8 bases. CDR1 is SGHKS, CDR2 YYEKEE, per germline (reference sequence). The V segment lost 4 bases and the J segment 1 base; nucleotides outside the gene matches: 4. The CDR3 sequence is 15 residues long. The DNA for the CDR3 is TGTGCCAGCAGCCCCCGGGACAGGTCCTACAATGAGCAGTTCTTC. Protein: CASSPRDRSYNEQFF.

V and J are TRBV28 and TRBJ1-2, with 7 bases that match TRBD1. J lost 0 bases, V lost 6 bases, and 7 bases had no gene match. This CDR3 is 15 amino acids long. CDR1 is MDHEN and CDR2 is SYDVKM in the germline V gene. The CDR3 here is CASRDQGVANYGYTF. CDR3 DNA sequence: TGTGCCAGCAGGGACCAGGGGGTGGCTAACTATGGCTACACCTTC.

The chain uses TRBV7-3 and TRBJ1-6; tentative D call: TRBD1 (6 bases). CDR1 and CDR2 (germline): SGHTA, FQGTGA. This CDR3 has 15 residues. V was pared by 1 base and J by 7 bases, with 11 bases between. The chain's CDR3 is CASSLIGRGNSPLHF. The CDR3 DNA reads TGTGCCAGCAGCTTAATCGGCAGGGGAAATTCACCCCTCCACTTT. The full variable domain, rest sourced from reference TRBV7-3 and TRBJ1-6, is GAGVSQTPSNKVTEKGKYVELRCDPISGHTALYWYRQSLGQGPEFLIYFQGTGAADDSGLPNDRFFAVRPEGSVSTLKIQRTERGDSAVYLCASSLIGRGNSPLHFGNGTRLTVT.

This CDR3 reads CASSQYPGITMGGQYF. In DNA form, the CDR3 reads TGTGCCAGCAGCCAATATCCCGGGATTACAATGGGGGGGCAGTACTTC. The chain joins TRBV3-1 (or the pseudogene TRBV3-2) to TRBJ2-7; maybe TRBD2 (6 bases). The CDR3 runs 16 residues. V was shortened by 2 bases and J by 9 bases, with 23 bases between the two germline ends. Germline values: CDR1 LGHDT, CDR2 YNNKEL (reference sequence).

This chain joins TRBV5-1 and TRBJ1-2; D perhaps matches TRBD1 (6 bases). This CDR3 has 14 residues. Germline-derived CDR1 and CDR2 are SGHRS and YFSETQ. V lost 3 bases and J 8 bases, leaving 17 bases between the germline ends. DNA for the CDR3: TGCGCCAGCAGCTCCCTGGGGGGGCCGTCCGGCTACACCTTC. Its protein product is CASSSLGGPSGYTF.

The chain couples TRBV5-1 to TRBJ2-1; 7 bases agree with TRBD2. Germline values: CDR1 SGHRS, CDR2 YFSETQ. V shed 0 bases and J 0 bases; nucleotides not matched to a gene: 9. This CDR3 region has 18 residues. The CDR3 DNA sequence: TGCGCCAGCAGCTTGGCCGCGGGACTATCACCCTCCTACAATGAGCAGTTCTTC. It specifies CASSLAAGLSPSYNEQFF.

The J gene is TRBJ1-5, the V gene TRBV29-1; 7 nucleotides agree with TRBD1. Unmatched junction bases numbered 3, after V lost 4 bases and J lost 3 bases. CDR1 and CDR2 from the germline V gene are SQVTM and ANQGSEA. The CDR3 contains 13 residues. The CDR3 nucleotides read TGCAGCGTTGGGGGACAGAACAATCAGCCCCAGCATTTT. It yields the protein CSVGGQNNQPQHF. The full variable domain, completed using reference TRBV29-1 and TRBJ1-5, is SAVISQKPSRDICQRGTSLTIQCQVDSQVTMMFWYRQQPGQSLTLIATANQGSEATYESGFVIDKFPISRPNLTFSTLTVSNMSPEDSSIYLCSVGGQNNQPQHFGDGTRLSIL.

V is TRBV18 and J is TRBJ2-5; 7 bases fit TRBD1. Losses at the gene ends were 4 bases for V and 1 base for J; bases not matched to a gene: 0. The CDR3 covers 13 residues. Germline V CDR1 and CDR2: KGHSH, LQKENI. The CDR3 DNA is TGTGCCAGCTCACGGGACAGCCAAGAGACCCAGTACTTC. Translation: CASSRDSQETQYF.

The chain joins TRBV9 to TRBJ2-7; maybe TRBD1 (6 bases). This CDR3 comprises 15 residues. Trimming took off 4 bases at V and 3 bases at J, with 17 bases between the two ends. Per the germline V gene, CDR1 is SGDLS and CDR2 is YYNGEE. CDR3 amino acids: CASSPRGGARYEQYF. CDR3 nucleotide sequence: TGTGCCAGCAGCCCCAGAGGGGGAGCGCGCTACGAGCAGTACTTC.